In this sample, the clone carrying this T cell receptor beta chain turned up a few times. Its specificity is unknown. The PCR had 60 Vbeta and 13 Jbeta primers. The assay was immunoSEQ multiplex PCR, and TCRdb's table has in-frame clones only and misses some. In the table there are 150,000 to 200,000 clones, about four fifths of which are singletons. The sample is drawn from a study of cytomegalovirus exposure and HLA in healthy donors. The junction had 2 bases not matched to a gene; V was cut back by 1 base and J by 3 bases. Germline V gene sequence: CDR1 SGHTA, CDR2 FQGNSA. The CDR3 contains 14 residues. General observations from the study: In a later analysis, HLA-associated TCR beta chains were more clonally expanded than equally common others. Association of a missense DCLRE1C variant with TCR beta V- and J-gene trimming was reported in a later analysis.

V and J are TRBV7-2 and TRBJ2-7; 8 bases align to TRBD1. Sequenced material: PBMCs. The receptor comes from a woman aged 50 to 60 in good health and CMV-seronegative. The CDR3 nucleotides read TGTGCCAGCAGCTTAGGGGACAGGTTCTACGAGCAGTACTTC. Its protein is CASSLGDRFYEQYF.